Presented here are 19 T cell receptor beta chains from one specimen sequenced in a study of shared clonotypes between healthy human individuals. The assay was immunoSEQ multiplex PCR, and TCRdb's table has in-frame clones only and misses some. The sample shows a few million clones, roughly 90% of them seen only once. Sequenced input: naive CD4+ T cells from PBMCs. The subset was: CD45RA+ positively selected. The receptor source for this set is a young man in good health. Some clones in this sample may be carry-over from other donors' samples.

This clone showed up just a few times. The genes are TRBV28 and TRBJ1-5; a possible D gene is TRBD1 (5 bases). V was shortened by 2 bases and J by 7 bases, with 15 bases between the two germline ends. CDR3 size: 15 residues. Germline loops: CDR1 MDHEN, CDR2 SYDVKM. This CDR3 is CASSLPSGAGQPQHF. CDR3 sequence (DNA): TGTGCCAGCAGTTTACCCTCCGGGGCAGGGCAGCCCCAGCATTTT.

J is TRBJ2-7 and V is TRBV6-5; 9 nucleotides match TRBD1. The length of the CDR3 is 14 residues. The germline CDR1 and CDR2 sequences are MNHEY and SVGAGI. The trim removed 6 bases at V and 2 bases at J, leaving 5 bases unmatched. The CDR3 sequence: CASRRGQGTYEQYF. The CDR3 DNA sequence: TGTGCCAGCAGGAGGGGACAGGGTACCTACGAGCAGTACTTC.

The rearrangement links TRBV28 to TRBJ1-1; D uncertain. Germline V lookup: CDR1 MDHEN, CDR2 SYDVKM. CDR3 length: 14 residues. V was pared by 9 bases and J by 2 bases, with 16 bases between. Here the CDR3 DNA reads TGTGCCAGTAGGGTCTTAGGAGATAACACTGAAGCTTTCTTT. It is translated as CASRVLGDNTEAFF.

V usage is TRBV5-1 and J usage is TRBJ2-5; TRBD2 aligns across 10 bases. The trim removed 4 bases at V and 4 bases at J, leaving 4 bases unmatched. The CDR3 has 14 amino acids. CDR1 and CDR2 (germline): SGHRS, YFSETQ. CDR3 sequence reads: CASSEGLAPETQYF. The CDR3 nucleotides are TGCGCCAGCAGCGAGGGACTAGCGCCAGAGACCCAGTACTTC.

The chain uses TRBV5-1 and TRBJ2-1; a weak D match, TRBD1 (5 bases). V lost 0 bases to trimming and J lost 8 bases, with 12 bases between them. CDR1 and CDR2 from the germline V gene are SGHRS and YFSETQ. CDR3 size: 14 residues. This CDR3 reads CASSLEGRGDEQFF. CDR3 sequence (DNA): TGCGCCAGCAGCTTGGAGGGTAGGGGTGATGAGCAGTTCTTC.

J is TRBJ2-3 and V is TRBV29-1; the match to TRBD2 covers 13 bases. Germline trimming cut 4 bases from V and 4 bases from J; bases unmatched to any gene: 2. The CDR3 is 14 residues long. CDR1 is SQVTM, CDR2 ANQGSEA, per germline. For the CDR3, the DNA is TGCAGCGTTGGGACTAGCGGGAGCGCAGATACGCAGTATTTT. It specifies CSVGTSGSADTQYF.

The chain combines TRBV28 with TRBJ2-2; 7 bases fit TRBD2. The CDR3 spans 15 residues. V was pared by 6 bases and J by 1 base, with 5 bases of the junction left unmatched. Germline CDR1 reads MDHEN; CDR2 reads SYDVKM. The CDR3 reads CASRPAGENTGELFF. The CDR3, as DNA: TGTGCCAGCAGACCCGCGGGAGAGAACACCGGGGAGCTGTTTTTT.

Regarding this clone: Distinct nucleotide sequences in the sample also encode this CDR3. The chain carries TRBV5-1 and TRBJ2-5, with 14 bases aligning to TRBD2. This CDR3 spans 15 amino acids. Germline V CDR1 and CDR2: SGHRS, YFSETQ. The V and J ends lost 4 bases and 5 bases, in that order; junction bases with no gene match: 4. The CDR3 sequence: CASSRGLAGVETQYF. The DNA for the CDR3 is TGCGCCAGCAGCAGGGGACTAGCGGGAGTGGAGACCCAGTACTTC.

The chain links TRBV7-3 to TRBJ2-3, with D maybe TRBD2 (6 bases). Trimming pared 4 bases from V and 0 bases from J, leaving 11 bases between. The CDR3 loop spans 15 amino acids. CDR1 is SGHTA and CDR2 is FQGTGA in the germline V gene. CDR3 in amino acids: CASSSLATSTDTQYF. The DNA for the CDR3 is TGTGCCAGCAGCTCGCTAGCGACTAGCACAGATACGCAGTATTTT.

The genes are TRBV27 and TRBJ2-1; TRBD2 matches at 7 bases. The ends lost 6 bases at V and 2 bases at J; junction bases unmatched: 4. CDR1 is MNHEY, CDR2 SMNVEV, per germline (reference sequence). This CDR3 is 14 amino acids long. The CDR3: CASRWLAAYNEQFF. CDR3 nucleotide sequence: TGTGCCAGCAGGTGGCTAGCGGCCTACAATGAGCAGTTCTTC.

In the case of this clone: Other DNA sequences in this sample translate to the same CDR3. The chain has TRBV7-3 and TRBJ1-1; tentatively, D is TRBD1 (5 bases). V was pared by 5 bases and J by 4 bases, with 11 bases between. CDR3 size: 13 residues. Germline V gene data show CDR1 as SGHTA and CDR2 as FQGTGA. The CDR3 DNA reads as TGTGCCAGCAGCCCCCAGGGAGTCACTGAAGCTTTCTTT. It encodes CASSPQGVTEAFF.

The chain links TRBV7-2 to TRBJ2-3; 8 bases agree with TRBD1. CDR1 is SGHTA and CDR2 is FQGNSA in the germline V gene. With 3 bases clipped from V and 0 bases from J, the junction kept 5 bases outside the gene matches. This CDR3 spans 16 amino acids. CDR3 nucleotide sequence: TGTGCCAGCAGCTTCCCAGGGGGCCCTAGCACAGATACGCAGTATTTT. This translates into CASSFPGGPSTDTQYF.

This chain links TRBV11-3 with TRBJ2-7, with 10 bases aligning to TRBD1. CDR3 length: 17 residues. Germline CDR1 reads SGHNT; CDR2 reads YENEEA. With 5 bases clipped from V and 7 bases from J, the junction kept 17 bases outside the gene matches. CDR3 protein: CASSPGPGQGRLEEQYF. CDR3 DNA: TGTGCCAGCAGCCCGGGGCCGGGACAGGGGAGGTTGGAGGAGCAGTACTTC.

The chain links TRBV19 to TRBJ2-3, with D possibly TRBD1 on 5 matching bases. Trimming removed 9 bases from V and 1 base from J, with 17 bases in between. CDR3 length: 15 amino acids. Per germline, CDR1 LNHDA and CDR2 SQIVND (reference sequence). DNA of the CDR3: TGTGCCAGCGGCCCGATAGGACAAGGCACAGATACGCAGTATTTT. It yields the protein CASGPIGQGTDTQYF.

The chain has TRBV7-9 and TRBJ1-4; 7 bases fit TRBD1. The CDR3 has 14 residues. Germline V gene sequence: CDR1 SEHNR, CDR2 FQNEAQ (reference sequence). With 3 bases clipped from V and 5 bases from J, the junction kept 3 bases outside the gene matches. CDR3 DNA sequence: TGTGCCAGCAGCTTTGACAGGGTAAATGAAAAACTGTTTTTT. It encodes CASSFDRVNEKLFF.

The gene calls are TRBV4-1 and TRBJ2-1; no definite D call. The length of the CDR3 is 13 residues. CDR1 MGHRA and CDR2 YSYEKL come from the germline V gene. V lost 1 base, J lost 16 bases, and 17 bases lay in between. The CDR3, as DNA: TGCGCCAGCAGCCAAGTAGGAATGTTAGCTTCCTTCTTC. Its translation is CASSQVGMLASFF.

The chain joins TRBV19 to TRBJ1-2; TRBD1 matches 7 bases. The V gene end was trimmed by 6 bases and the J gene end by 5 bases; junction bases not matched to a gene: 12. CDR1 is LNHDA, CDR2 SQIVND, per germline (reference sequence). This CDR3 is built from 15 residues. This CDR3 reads CASRRAGDSLYGYTF. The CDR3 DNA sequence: TGTGCCAGTAGACGTGCGGGGGACAGCTTATATGGCTACACCTTC.

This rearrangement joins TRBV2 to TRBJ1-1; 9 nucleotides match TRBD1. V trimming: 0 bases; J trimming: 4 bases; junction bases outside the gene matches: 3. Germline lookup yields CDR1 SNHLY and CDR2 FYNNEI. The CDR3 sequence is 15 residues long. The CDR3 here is CASSEATGGSTEAFF. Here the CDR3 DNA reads TGTGCCAGCAGTGAAGCGACAGGGGGAAGCACTGAAGCTTTCTTT.

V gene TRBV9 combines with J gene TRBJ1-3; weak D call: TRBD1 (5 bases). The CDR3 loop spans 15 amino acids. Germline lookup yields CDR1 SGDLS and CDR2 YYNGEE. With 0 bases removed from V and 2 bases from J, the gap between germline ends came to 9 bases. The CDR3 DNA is TGTGCCAGCAGCGTAGTTGGGGGGGCTGGAAACACCATATATTTT. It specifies CASSVVGGAGNTIYF.